A selection of T cell receptor beta chains follows, all from one sample in a study of radiotherapy plus CTLA-4 blockade in lung cancer. The method was immunoSEQ multiplex PCR; TCRdb's version includes in-frame clones alone and lacks a portion of them. This repertoire shows over 60,000 clones, roughly 91% found once; its top ten account for around two fifths. The starting material was peripheral blood, obtained from a patient treated with radiotherapy plus ipilimumab. Receptors originate from a human donor with non-small cell lung cancer that progressed on radiotherapy plus ipilimumab. CDR3s include the opening cysteine and the closing phenylalanine or tryptophan. A D gene is named only where the DNA matches it firmly. Clone size is stated in some rows and not others, as once, few, many or a class when expanded.

TRBV5-1	TRBJ1-2	.	.	CASSSTGLYGYTF	TGCGCCAGCAGCTCCACAGGGCTCTATGGCTACACCTTC
TRBV21-1	TRBJ1-5	.	.	CASSKVEGQDDNSNQPQHF	TGTGCCAGCAGCAAGGTAGAAGGACAGGACGATAATAGCAATCAGCCCCAGCATTTT
TRBV4-1	TRBJ2-1	TRBD2	.	CASSQAPSGISYNEQFF	TGCGCCAGCAGCCAAGCCCCTAGCGGGATCTCTTACAATGAGCAGTTCTTC
TRBV7-2	TRBJ2-1	TRBD1	.	CASSRGQGLEQFF	TGTGCCAGCAGCAGAGGACAGGGCCTAGAGCAGTTCTTC
TRBV7-9	TRBJ2-1	TRBD2	.	CASSETSGRSNEQFF	TGTGCCAGCAGCGAGACTAGCGGCAGGAGTAATGAGCAGTTCTTC
TRBV6-6	TRBJ2-2	.	once	CASCVPAGELFF	TGTGCCAGCTGCGTTCCCGCCGGGGAGCTGTTTTTT
TRBV7-8	TRBJ1-5	TRBD1	.	CASSLALQGPWAQHF	TGTGCCAGCAGCTTAGCGTTACAGGGGCCTTGGGCCCAGCATTTT
TRBV2	TRBJ1-1	.	few	CASSEQITNTEAFF	TGTGCCAGCAGCGAACAGATAACGAACACTGAAGCTTTCTTT
TRBV5-1	TRBJ2-5	.	.	CASSPGSGGQETQYF	TGCGCCAGCAGTCCCGGGAGTGGGGGGCAAGAGACCCAGTACTTC
TRBV28	TRBJ1-2	.	.	CASSLGQLNYGYTF	TGTGCCAGCAGTTTAGGGCAGCTTAACTATGGCTACACCTTC
TRBV4-1	TRBJ1-4	.	.	CASSPLQGFDEKLFF	TGCGCCAGCAGCCCTCTGCAGGGATTCGATGAAAAACTGTTTTTT
TRBV6-4	TRBJ2-3	.	.	CASSERDTDTQYF	TGTGCCAGCAGTGAGCGGGACACAGATACGCAGTATTTT
TRBV5-4	TRBJ1-1	.	.	CASSLARSVVDTEAFF	TGTGCCAGCAGCTTGGCCCGCTCGGTTGTGGACACTGAAGCTTTCTTT
TRBV29-1	TRBJ2-1	.	.	CSVDVVGLTTNYNEQFF	TGCAGCGTTGATGTCGTGGGCCTGACCACCAACTACAATGAGCAGTTCTTC
TRBV7-9	TRBJ2-3	TRBD2	.	CASSHPGTSGTDTQYF	TGTGCCAGCAGCCACCCCGGGACTAGTGGTACAGATACGCAGTATTTT
TRBV5-1	TRBJ2-1	.	.	CASSFGGFNEQFF	TGCGCCAGCAGCTTTGGCGGGTTCAATGAGCAGTTCTTC
TRBV5-1	TRBJ2-3	TRBD1	.	CASSLGDRGDTDTQYF	TGCGCCAGCAGCTTGGGGGACAGGGGCGACACAGATACGCAGTATTTT
TRBV2	TRBJ1-5	TRBD1	.	CASNIRQGGQPQHF	TGTGCCAGCAATATACGACAGGGAGGACAGCCCCAGCATTTT
TRBV28	TRBJ2-5	.	.	CASSPAPTGLFQETQYF	TGTGCCAGCAGTCCAGCCCCCACAGGGCTATTCCAAGAGACCCAGTACTTC
TRBV7-3	TRBJ2-3	.	.	CASSYNQGGTDTQYF	TGTGCCAGCAGCTACAACCAGGGCGGCACAGATACGCAGTATTTT
TRBV15	TRBJ2-5	.	once	CATSRPQETQYF	TGTGCCACCAGCAGACCCCAAGAGACCCAGTACTTC
TRBV7-3	TRBJ2-1	TRBD2	.	CASSLRGLAGGEQFF	TGTGCCAGCAGCTTAAGAGGACTAGCGGGAGGCGAGCAGTTCTTC
TRBV10-1	TRBJ1-5	.	.	CASSDGPHQPQHF	TGCGCCAGCAGTGATGGTCCCCATCAGCCCCAGCATTTT
TRBV19	TRBJ2-3	.	.	CASSLDTLGGDTQYF	TGTGCCAGTAGCCTGGACACCCTCGGAGGAGATACGCAGTATTTT
TRBV28	TRBJ1-1	.	.	CASSSHNYGEGGAFF	TGTGCCAGCAGTTCACATAATTATGGGGAGGGTGGCGCTTTCTTT
TRBV5-1	TRBJ2-3	.	.	CASSLQQEGDTQYF	TGCGCCAGCAGCTTGCAACAGGAGGGGGATACGCAGTATTTT
TRBV29-1	TRBJ1-2	TRBD1	.	CSVVDRGSHGYTF	TGCAGCGTTGTAGACAGGGGTTCGCATGGCTACACCTTC
TRBV6-6	TRBJ2-5	TRBD2	.	CASSQRELETQYF	TGTGCCAGCAGCCAGCGGGAGTTAGAGACCCAGTACTTC
TRBV27	TRBJ1-2	.	.	CASRTSANLYANYGYTF	TGTGCCAGCAGAACCTCAGCGAATCTCTATGCTAACTATGGCTACACCTTC
TRBV19	TRBJ1-3	TRBD1	.	CASSIGTDSGNTIYF	TGTGCCAGTAGTATCGGGACAGACTCTGGAAACACCATATATTTT
TRBV11-3	TRBJ2-3	.	.	CTSSPTPAGTDTQYF	TGTACCAGCAGCCCCACCCCCGCAGGCACAGATACGCAGTATTTT
TRBV5-1	TRBJ1-5	.	.	CASSLSLRRTVQGCNQPQHF	TGCGCCAGCAGCTTGAGTCTGCGACGGACCGTCCAGGGCTGCAATCAGCCCCAGCATTTT
TRBV6-6	TRBJ1-2	TRBD1	.	CASSYRDSGFGYTF	TGTGCCAGCAGTTACAGGGACAGTGGGTTCGGCTACACCTTC
TRBV6-1	TRBJ2-7	TRBD2	.	CASSRGAYEQYF	TGTGCCAGCAGCCGGGGGGCCTACGAGCAGTACTTC